A single sample is the source of the 13 T cell receptor beta chains below, sequenced in a study of blood T cell repertoires in COVID-19. The method was immunoSEQ multiplex PCR; TCRdb's version includes in-frame clones alone and lacks a portion of them. The sample consists of 150,000 to 200,000 clones, less than 90% of them appearing once. Sequences were obtained from PBMCs or T cells enriched from blood (not recorded which). All receptors derive from a woman aged 45 to 65 who had recovered from COVID-19.

The chain joins TRBV5-1 to TRBJ1-2; TRBD1 might be the D (6 bases). The CDR3 totals 15 residues. Germline lookup yields CDR1 SGHRS and CDR2 YFSETQ. Trimming cost V 4 bases and J 1 base, with 14 bases left between them. The CDR3 DNA reads TGCGCCAGCAGCCCAAGCACAGGGTTTAACTATGGCTACACCTTC. This encodes CASSPSTGFNYGYTF.

The chain employs TRBV7-9 and TRBJ1-3; no reliable D call. Per germline, CDR1 SEHNR and CDR2 FQNEAQ (reference sequence). The V end was cut by 6 bases, the J end by 8 bases, with 17 bases between. This CDR3 is 14 amino acids long. This CDR3 is CASRLGGGGDTIYF. CDR3 in DNA: TGTGCCAGCAGGCTAGGCGGAGGCGGGGACACCATATATTTT.

The J gene is TRBJ2-5, the V gene TRBV3-1 (or the pseudogene TRBV3-2); a weak D match, TRBD2 (6 bases). With 4 bases removed from V and 7 bases from J, the gap between germline ends came to 19 bases. The CDR3 length is 15 residues. Germline-derived CDR1 and CDR2 are LGHDT and YNNKEL (reference sequence). CDR3 DNA sequence: TGTGCCAGCAGCCCTCCGGGACTCCTTCGGGGGACCCAGTACTTC. It translates to CASSPPGLLRGTQYF.

The sample holds a few counts of this clone. The rearrangement uses TRBV4-1 and TRBJ2-6; the match to TRBD1 covers 10 bases. This CDR3 contains 20 residues. The trim removed 1 base at V and 4 bases at J, leaving 13 bases unmatched. Germline lookup yields CDR1 MGHRA and CDR2 YSYEKL. The DNA for the CDR3 is TGCGCCAGCAGCCAAGCCGGGACAGGGGCCCTCTATACCGGGGCCAACGTCCTGACTTTC. The encoded protein is CASSQAGTGALYTGANVLTF.

This chain uses TRBV29-1 with TRBJ2-2; 12 bases agree with TRBD2. The germline V gene encodes CDR1 SQVTM and CDR2 ANQGSEA. The CDR3 is made up of 15 amino acids. Trimming took 2 bases from V and 7 from J; bases not matched to a gene: 5. In DNA form, the CDR3 reads TGCAGCGTTGAACTAGCGGGAGGGCGTAGCGGGGAGCTGTTTTTT. Amino acids: CSVELAGGRSGELFF.

In this sample, this clone turned up a few times. V and J are TRBV5-8 and TRBJ1-1; tentatively, D is TRBD1 (5 bases). This CDR3 has 15 residues. From germline, CDR1 is SGHTS and CDR2 YDEGEE. Between the trimmed V and J ends, which lost 0 bases and 3 bases, there was a span of 12 bases. CDR3: CASSLDRNWDTEAFF. CDR3 in DNA: TGTGCCAGCAGCTTGGACAGGAATTGGGACACTGAAGCTTTCTTT.

The V gene is TRBV6-5, the J gene TRBJ2-3, with TRBD2 as a possible D gene (5 bases). Germline assignment: CDR1 MNHEY and CDR2 SVGAGI. CDR3 length equals 16 residues. V lost 2 bases, J lost 6 bases, and 18 bases lay in between. This CDR3 is CASSYARFRRGDTQYF. The CDR3 DNA reads as TGTGCCAGCAGTTACGCCCGGTTCCGCCGCGGGGATACGCAGTATTTT.

The rearrangement uses TRBV15 and TRBJ2-3; 8 nucleotides match TRBD2. V shed 2 bases and J 5 bases; nucleotides not matched to a gene: 9. CDR1 is LNHNV, CDR2 YYDKDF, per germline (reference sequence). This CDR3 comprises 16 residues. CDR3 in DNA: TGTGCCACCAGCAGATCTTTAGCGGGATCGGGAGATACGCAGTATTTT. It encodes CATSRSLAGSGDTQYF.

The V call is TRBV7-9, the J call TRBJ2-3; no definite D call. This CDR3 has 12 residues. CDR1 is SEHNR, CDR2 FQNEAQ, per germline (reference sequence). V shed 5 bases and J shed 5 bases, with 8 bases lying between them. CDR3 in DNA: TGTGCCAGCAGCCTTACGGGAGATACGCAGTATTTT. This sequence encodes CASSLTGDTQYF.

This chain connects TRBV11-2 to TRBJ1-1, with 9 bases identical to TRBD1. The V gene end was trimmed by 3 bases and the J gene end by 3 bases; junction bases not matched to a gene: 5. CDR3 length: 15 residues. CDR1 is SGHAT and CDR2 is FQNNGV in the germline V gene. CDR3 sequence reads: CASSFGTGFYTEAFF. The CDR3 bases are TGTGCCAGCAGCTTCGGGACAGGGTTTTACACTGAAGCTTTCTTT.

This clone was found once. This chain uses TRBV19 with TRBJ2-7; 10 positions agree with TRBD1. Losses at the gene ends were 4 bases for V and 5 bases for J; bases not matched to a gene: 8. The germline V gene encodes CDR1 LNHDA and CDR2 SQIVND (reference sequence). The CDR3 runs to 15 residues. In DNA, the CDR3 is TGTGCCAGTAGTACCCGACAGGGGGCCGGAGACGAGCAGTACTTC. Translating it yields CASSTRQGAGDEQYF.

The gene calls are TRBV11-3 and TRBJ2-2; 11 bases are shared with TRBD1. Germline lookup yields CDR1 SGHNT and CDR2 YENEEA. The CDR3 is made up of 19 amino acids. Trimming took 0 bases from V and 4 from J; bases not matched to a gene: 10. As DNA, the CDR3 is TGTGCCAGCAGCTTAGAAGCCGGACAGGGGGCCCTCGTCACCGGGGAGCTGTTTTTT. Translation gives CASSLEAGQGALVTGELFF.

V is TRBV11-1 and J is TRBJ2-7; the D gene is possibly TRBD1 (8 bases). Germline loops: CDR1 SGHAT, CDR2 FQDESV (reference sequence). This CDR3 region has 15 residues. Deletions cut 5 bases from V and 3 bases from J, with 17 bases between. CDR3 bases: TGTGCCAGCAGCAACAACAGGGGGGGAGGCTACGAGCAGTACTTC. This gives the protein CASSNNRGGGYEQYF.